This entry concerns a single T cell receptor beta chain. Its recognized antigen is unknown. This sample is drawn from a study of monozygotic twins with inflammatory bowel disease (dated by TCRdb to 2018 to 2020). About the full investigation: The full study comprised some 30 monozygotic twin pairs: nine German pairs (four IBD-concordant, five IBD-discordant) and 19 IBD-discordant Danish pairs. Within discordant pairs, disease-associated traits were sought mainly by comparing IBD patients with their genetically identical healthy co-twins. Each individual had, on average, about 151 000 unique TCRalpha sequences and 181 000 unique TCRbeta sequences available for analysis. Broad study findings and their caveats: Measured by the inverse Simpson index, TCRbeta repertoire diversity was lower in IBD patients than in their healthy co-twins. Repertoire similarity did not differ between concordant and discordant twins, which could be due to limited statistical power. Fewer clonotypes were shared with other individuals by IBD patients than by healthy twins, most markedly in patients showing signs of disease activity. Different T cell subtypes could not be distinguished in the analysis. The results gave no support for a single strong signal or clonotype linked to IBD. Because patients were on differing immunosuppressive treatments, the repertoires may have picked up extra background noise and inter-individual variability.

From each donor, a roughly 2.5 ml peripheral blood sample was drawn into PAXgene tubes and stored at -80 degrees C. Without T cell sorting, total RNA was isolated from whole blood using the PAXgene blood miRNA kit on an automated QIAcube. Peripheral blood from monozygotic twin pairs concordant or discordant for inflammatory bowel disease was subjected to deep TCRalpha and TCRbeta repertoire profiling with unique molecular barcoding. Smoking habits were recorded for all twin pairs, with individuals classified as current, former or never smokers. From the cysteine up to the phenylalanine, the CDR3 has a length of 14 residues. DNA is not recorded here. CDR1 is given as DFQATT and CDR2 as SNEGSKA, both from the germline V gene (reference sequence). The library relied on 5' RACE. For each TCR library, approximately 3.5 ug of total RNA was used. For each sample, cDNA was synthesized in eight separate reactions using SMARTScribe reverse transcriptase. Unique molecular identifiers containing a 6-nucleotide sample barcode were introduced through template switching during cDNA synthesis. Amplification of TCRalpha and TCRbeta cDNA involved two nested PCRs of 16 and 9 cycles, and each PCR was followed by bead purification. Before amplification, the cDNA was both treated with uracil DNA-glycosylase and purified with the QIAquick PCR purification kit. In the second PCR, Illumina TruSeq-compatible adapters and sample-specific barcodes were added. TapeStation and Qubit were used to check library quality and concentration, and roughly 4.8 ng of each library went into the pool. The pooled libraries were sequenced with 2 x 100 bp reads and custom sequencing primers on an Illumina HiSeq2500 single-index Rapid Run. Turning to the authors' computational methods: UMI-based consensus assembly with MiGEC version 1.2.6 was used to correct PCR and sequencing errors. V(D)J alignment, clonotype assembly and CDR3 extraction were performed with MiXCR version 2.1.1. To normalise gene usage, clonotype sharing and MAIT/NKT TCR abundance, the analysis used the top 1000, 10 000 and 20 000 clonotypes per sample. Diversity was computed as the inverse Simpson index with the vegan R package after downsampling to 27 000 UMIs. Paired Mann-Whitney U tests on discordant twin pairs were used, with Benjamini-Hochberg multiple-testing correction. Following TCRdb reprocessing, every CDR3 protein sequence forms one entry, and DNA is not provided. V and J calls and clone size were set by TCRdb, not the authors. The sample's table covers roughly 90,000 distinct CDR3 sequences. Jointly, the top ten make up 6.5% to 9% of the sample.

The TCR was taken from a human donor with ulcerative colitis or Crohn's disease, or a healthy co-twin of an affected twin (not recorded which). The specimen was blood. The V and J segments used are TRBV20-1 and TRBJ1-5. The CDR3 corresponds to CSTTVPGRNQPQHF.